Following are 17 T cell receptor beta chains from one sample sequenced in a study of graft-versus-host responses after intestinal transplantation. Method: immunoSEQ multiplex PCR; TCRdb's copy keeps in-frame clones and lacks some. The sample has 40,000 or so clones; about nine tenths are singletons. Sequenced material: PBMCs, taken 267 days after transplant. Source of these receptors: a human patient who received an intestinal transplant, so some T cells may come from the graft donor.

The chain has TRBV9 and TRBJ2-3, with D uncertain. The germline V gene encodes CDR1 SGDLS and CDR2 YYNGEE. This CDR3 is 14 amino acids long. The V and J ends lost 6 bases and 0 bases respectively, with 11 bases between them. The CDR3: CASTSLTSTDTQYF. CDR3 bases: TGTGCCAGCACCTCGTTGACGAGCACAGATACGCAGTATTTT.

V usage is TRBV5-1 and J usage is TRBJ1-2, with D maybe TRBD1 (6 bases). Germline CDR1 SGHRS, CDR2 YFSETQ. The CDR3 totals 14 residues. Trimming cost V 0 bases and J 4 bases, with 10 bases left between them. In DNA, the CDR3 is TGCGCCAGCAGCTTGGCCACAGGGCCCTATGGCTACACCTTC. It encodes CASSLATGPYGYTF.

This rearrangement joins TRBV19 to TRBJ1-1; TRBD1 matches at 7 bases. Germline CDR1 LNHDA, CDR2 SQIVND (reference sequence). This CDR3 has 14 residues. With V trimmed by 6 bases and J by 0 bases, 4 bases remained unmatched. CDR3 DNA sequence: TGTGCCAGTAGGGAGACAGGGATGAACACTGAAGCTTTCTTT. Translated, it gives CASRETGMNTEAFF.

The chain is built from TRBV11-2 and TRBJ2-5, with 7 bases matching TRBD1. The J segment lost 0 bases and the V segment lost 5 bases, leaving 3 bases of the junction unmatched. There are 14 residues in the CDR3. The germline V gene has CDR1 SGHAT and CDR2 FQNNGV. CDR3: CASSRGTDQETQYF. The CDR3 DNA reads TGTGCCAGCAGCCGAGGGACAGACCAAGAGACCCAGTACTTC.

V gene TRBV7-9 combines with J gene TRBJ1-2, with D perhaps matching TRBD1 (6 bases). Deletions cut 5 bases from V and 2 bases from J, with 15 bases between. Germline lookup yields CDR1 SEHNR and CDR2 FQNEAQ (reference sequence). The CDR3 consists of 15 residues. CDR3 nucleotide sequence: TGTGCCAGCAGCAAGAGTACAGGGTCGAACTATGGCTACACCTTC. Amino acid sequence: CASSKSTGSNYGYTF. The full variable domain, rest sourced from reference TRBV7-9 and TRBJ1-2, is DTGVSQNPRHKITKRGQNVTFRCDPISEHNRLYWYRQTLGQGPEFLTYFQNEAQLEKSRLLSDRFSAERPKGSFSTLEIQRTEQGDSAMYLCASSKSTGSNYGYTFGSGTRLTVV.

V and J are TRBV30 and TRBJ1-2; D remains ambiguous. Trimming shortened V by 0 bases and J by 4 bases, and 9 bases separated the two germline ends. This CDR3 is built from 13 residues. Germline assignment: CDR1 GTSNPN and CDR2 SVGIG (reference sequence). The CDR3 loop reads CAWSVGSTYGYTF. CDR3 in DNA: TGTGCCTGGAGTGTGGGCTCAACCTATGGCTACACCTTC.

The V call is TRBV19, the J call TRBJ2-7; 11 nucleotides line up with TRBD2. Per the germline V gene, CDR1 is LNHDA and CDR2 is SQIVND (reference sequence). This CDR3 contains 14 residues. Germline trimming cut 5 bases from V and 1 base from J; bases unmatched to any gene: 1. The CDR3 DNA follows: TGTGCCAGTAGTGTAGCGGGGGGGTCCTACGAGCAGTACTTC. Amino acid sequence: CASSVAGGSYEQYF.

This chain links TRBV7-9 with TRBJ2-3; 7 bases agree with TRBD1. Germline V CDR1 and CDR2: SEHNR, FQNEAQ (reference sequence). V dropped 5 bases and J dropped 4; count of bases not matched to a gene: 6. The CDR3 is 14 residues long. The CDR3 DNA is TGTGCCAGCAGCCCACGGGACAGCCCAGATACGCAGTATTTT. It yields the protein CASSPRDSPDTQYF.

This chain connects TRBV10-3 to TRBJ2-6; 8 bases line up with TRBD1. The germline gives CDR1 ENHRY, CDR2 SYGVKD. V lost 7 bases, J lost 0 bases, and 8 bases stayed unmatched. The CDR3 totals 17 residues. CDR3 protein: CAITPDRVGSGANVLTF. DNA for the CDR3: TGTGCCATCACCCCGGACAGGGTTGGCTCTGGGGCCAACGTCCTGACTTTC.

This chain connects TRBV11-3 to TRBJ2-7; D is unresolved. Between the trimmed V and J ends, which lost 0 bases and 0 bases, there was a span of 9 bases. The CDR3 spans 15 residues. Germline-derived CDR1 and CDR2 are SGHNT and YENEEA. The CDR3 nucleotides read TGTGCCAGCAGCTTAGATAGAACAGTCTCCTACGAGCAGTACTTC. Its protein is CASSLDRTVSYEQYF. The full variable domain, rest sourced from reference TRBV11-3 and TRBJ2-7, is EAGVVQSPRYKIIEKKQPVAFWCNPISGHNTLYWYLQNLGQGPELLIRYENEEAVDDSQLPKDRFSAERLKGVDSTLKIQPAELGDSAVYLCASSLDRTVSYEQYFGPGTRLTVT.

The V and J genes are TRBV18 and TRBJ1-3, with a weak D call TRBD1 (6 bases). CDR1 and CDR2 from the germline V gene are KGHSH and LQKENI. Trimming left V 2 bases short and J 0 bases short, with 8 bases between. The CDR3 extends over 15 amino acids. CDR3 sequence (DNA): TGTGCCAGCTCACCAGACAGGTTCTCTGGAAACACCATATATTTT. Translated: CASSPDRFSGNTIYF.

For the CDR3, the DNA is TGCGCCAGCAGCCAAGAAAGGTATGGAGACTATGGCTACACCTTC. This gives the protein CASSQERYGDYGYTF. This chain connects TRBV4-1 to TRBJ1-2; D not resolved. CDR1 MGHRA and CDR2 YSYEKL come from the germline V gene. Deletions cut 0 bases from V and 3 bases from J, with 11 bases between. The CDR3 has 15 residues.

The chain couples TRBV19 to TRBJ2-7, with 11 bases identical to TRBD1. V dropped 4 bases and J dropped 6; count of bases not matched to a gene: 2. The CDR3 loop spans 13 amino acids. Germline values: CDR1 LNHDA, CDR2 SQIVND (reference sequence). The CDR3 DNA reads TGTGCCAGTAGTACCGGGACAGGGGGCGAGCAGTACTTC. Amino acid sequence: CASSTGTGGEQYF.

The CDR3: CASSSRTELGTYNEQFF. DNA for the CDR3: TGTGCCAGCAGCTCGCGGACGGAACTAGGAACCTACAATGAGCAGTTCTTC. The chain is built from TRBV13 and TRBJ2-1; a possible D gene is TRBD2 (5 bases). Germline V lookup: CDR1 PRHDT, CDR2 FYEKMQ (reference sequence). The CDR3 sequence is 17 residues long. Trimming pared 4 bases from V and 2 bases from J, leaving 18 bases between. Together with reference TRBV13 and TRBJ2-1, the CDR3 gives the full variable domain: AAGVIQSPRHLIKEKRETATLKCYPIPRHDTVYWYQQGPGQDPQFLISFYEKMQSDKGSIPDRFSAQQFSDYHSELNMSSLELGDSALYFCASSSRTELGTYNEQFFGPGTRLTVL.

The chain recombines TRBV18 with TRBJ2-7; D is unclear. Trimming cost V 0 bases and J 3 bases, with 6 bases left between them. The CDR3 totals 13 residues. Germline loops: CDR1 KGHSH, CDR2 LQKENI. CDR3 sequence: CASSPPVNYEQYF. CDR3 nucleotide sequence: TGTGCCAGCTCACCACCGGTTAACTACGAGCAGTACTTC. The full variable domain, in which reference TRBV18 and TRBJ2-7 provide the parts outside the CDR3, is NAGVMQNPRHLVRRRGQEARLRCSPMKGHSHVYWYRQLPEEGLKFMVYLQKENIIDESGMPKERFSAEFPKEGPSILRIQQVVRGDSAAYFCASSPPVNYEQYFGPGTRLTVT.

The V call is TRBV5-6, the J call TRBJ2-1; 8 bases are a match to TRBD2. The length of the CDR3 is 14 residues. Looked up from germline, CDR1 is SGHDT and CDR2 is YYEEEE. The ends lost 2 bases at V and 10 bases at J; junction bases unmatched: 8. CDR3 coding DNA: TGTGCCAGCAGCTTCCGGGGGGGCCGTCAGGAGCAGTTCTTC. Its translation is CASSFRGGRQEQFF.

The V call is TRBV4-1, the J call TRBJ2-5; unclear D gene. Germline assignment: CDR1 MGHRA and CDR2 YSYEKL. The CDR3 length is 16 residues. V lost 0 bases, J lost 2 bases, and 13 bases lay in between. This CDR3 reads CASSQESAYRQETQYF. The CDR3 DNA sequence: TGCGCCAGCAGCCAAGAGTCGGCCTACCGTCAAGAGACCCAGTACTTC.